The entry below gives a single T cell receptor beta chain sequence along with its context. V lost 3 bases, J lost 4 bases, and 7 bases stayed unmatched. The CDR3 runs to 16 residues. The germline V gene has CDR1 MNHEY and CDR2 SMNVEV (reference sequence). Profiling relied on immunoSEQ multiplex PCR, and the TCRdb table lists in-frame clones only, not all of them. The sample lists about 88,000 clones, approximately 87% seen once, with 1.5% to 2% in the top ten. Exclusion of a patient followed from autoimmune disease history or systemic immunosuppression. This record comes from a study of OX40 agonist ivuxolimab in advanced cancers.

The gene calls are TRBV27 and TRBJ2-7; TRBD2 agrees at 12 bases. The sequencing here drew on CD4+ or CD8+ T cells sorted from blood, taken in a trial of the OX40 agonist ivuxolimab. This TCR was sampled from an adult with an advanced solid tumor such as melanoma, head and neck, liver or kidney cancer. CDR3 nucleotide sequence: TGTGCCAGCAGTTTGGCTAGCGGGGGGGAAGGTTACGAGCAGTACTTC. As protein: CASSLASGGEGYEQYF.